What follows describes a single TCR beta chain. Antigen unknown. The data are from a study of identifying expanded T cells in peripheral blood. Study conclusions and caveats: Across healthy donors, higher total template counts meant significantly greater approximately two-week count variance.

Clones were read by immunoSEQ multiplex PCR, and TCRdb kept only the in-frame ones, dropping some. The sample includes fewer than 85,000 clones, around 89% of them seen just once. CDR3 size: 13 residues. V was clipped by 4 bases and J by 1 base, with 8 bases between them. Germline V gene lookup returns CDR1 SGDLS and CDR2 YYNGEE. Healthy donors had no documented immune events, such as infections, while sampled. The source is a person aged 18 to 69 in good health. What was sequenced was blood. This sequence joins TRBV9 and TRBJ1-1; D is ambiguous. CDR3 residues: CASSTRPNTEAFF. The CDR3 region has the DNA TGTGCCAGCAGCACCCGACCGAACACTGAAGCTTTCTTT.